The 13 T cell receptor beta chains below were found in one sample sequenced in a study of cytomegalovirus exposure and HLA in healthy donors. The PCR had 60 Vbeta and 13 Jbeta primers. TCRdb's table, derived via immunoSEQ multiplex PCR, lists solely in-frame clones and lacks some. Altogether some 150,000 clones are present, about two thirds being singletons, with the ten largest covering over 2.5%. The source material was PBMCs. These receptors were collected from a woman aged 25 to 39 in good health and CMV-seronegative.

The chain links TRBV30 to TRBJ1-4; maybe TRBD1 (5 bases). Trimming pared 2 bases from V and 7 bases from J, leaving 11 bases between. From germline, CDR1 is GTSNPN and CDR2 SVGIG (reference sequence). This CDR3 contains 13 residues. The CDR3 bases are TGTGCCTGGAGTTGGTGGGGGGGTGAAAAACTGTTTTTT. Its protein is CAWSWWGGEKLFF.

The genes are TRBV25-1 and TRBJ1-1, with 8 bases lining up with TRBD1. J lost 0 bases, V lost 8 bases, and 17 bases had no gene match. The CDR3 has 18 residues. CDR1 and CDR2 from the germline V gene are MGHDK and SYGVNS. This CDR3 reads CASLPPGGGGWMNTEAFF. CDR3 DNA: TGTGCCAGCCTCCCCCCAGGGGGCGGAGGTTGGATGAACACTGAAGCTTTCTTT.

The chain carries TRBV19 and TRBJ2-2; 8 bases line up with TRBD1. V gave up 3 bases and J gave up 2 bases; unmatched junction bases: 11. The CDR3 has 18 residues. Germline loops: CDR1 LNHDA, CDR2 SQIVND (reference sequence). Here the CDR3 reads CASSIGTGGGRNTGELFF. In DNA form, the CDR3 reads TGTGCCAGTAGTATCGGGACAGGAGGGGGACGCAACACCGGGGAGCTGTTTTTT.

The V call is TRBV7-2, the J call TRBJ2-7, with 12 bases aligning to TRBD2. The V gene's germline CDR1 is SGHTA and CDR2 FQGNSA. V lost 5 bases, J lost 5 bases, and 7 bases stayed unmatched. The CDR3 is 15 amino acids. The CDR3 sequence: CASSHRTSGNNEQYF. CDR3 nucleotides: TGTGCCAGCAGCCACCGGACTAGCGGGAACAACGAGCAGTACTTC.

The chain employs TRBV5-6 and TRBJ2-5; TRBD2 agrees at 13 bases. The CDR3 runs 17 residues. Trimming cost V 3 bases and J 5 bases; bases outside gene matches: 10. Germline-derived CDR1 and CDR2 are SGHDT and YYEEEE. The DNA for the CDR3 is TGTGCCAGCAGCTCTCTTTGGACTAGCGGGAGTGCGGAGACCCAGTACTTC. It is translated as CASSSLWTSGSAETQYF.

The chain uses TRBV4-3 and TRBJ1-2, with D possibly TRBD1 on 6 matching bases. Trimming took 0 bases from V and 3 from J, leaving 20 bases between them. This CDR3 has 18 residues. Germline CDR1 is LGHNA and CDR2 is YSLEER. For the CDR3, the DNA is TGCGCCAGCAGCCAAGATACCCCTCCCCAAAGACAGGACTATGGCTACACCTTC. Residues: CASSQDTPPQRQDYGYTF.

This chain connects TRBV4-2 to TRBJ2-7, with D hard to call. Trimming pared 3 bases from V and 0 bases from J, leaving 15 bases between. The CDR3 extends over 16 amino acids. Germline V lookup: CDR1 LGHNA, CDR2 YNFKEQ. The CDR3 DNA reads TGTGCCAGCAGCCAGTGGATAACGGAGAGCTCCTACGAGCAGTACTTC. Translating gives CASSQWITESSYEQYF.

The rearrangement links TRBV10-1 to TRBJ2-2; TRBD1 is a possible D gene (6 bases). The CDR3 spans 15 residues. The V and J ends lost 7 bases and 0 bases respectively, with 12 bases between them. CDR1 is WNHNN and CDR2 is SYGVQD in the germline V gene (reference sequence). The CDR3 nucleotides read TGCGCCAGCAAGACGGACAGAACGAACACCGGGGAGCTGTTTTTT. Its protein product is CASKTDRTNTGELFF.

The count of this clone is one. The V and J genes are TRBV15 and TRBJ1-4; no definite D call. CDR3 size: 13 residues. V was clipped by 1 base and J by 7 bases, with 7 bases between them. Germline loops: CDR1 LNHNV, CDR2 YYDKDF (reference sequence). The CDR3 loop reads CATSRVGGEKLFF. In DNA form, the CDR3 reads TGTGCCACCAGCAGAGTAGGAGGTGAAAAACTGTTTTTT.

The chain employs TRBV6-5 and TRBJ2-1, with 9 bases that match TRBD1. The CDR3 is made up of 14 amino acids. Germline lookup yields CDR1 MNHEY and CDR2 SVGAGI. With 3 bases clipped from V and 5 bases from J, the junction kept 2 bases outside the gene matches. CDR3: CASSYGDRDNEQFF. CDR3 DNA: TGTGCCAGCAGTTATGGGGACAGGGACAATGAGCAGTTCTTC.

The rearrangement links TRBV30 to TRBJ2-5, with 11 bases that match TRBD2. This CDR3 has 14 residues. The junction had 7 bases not matched to a gene; V was cut back by 5 bases and J by 5 bases. Germline assignment: CDR1 GTSNPN and CDR2 SVGIG (reference sequence). For the CDR3, the DNA is TGTGCCTGGGAAACCGGGACTAGCGGCGAGACCCAGTACTTC. Amino acids: CAWETGTSGETQYF.

The V and J genes are TRBV27 and TRBJ2-7; a weak D match, TRBD2 (6 bases). Per the germline V gene, CDR1 is MNHEY and CDR2 is SMNVEV (reference sequence). V was clipped by 7 bases and J by 7 bases, with 17 bases between them. This CDR3 contains 13 residues. The chain's CDR3 is CASIPSGGAEQYF. The CDR3 DNA reads TGTGCCAGCATCCCTTCCGGAGGGGCGGAGCAGTACTTC.

The chain employs TRBV18 and TRBJ2-7; D not resolved. Germline V gives CDR1 KGHSH, CDR2 LQKENI. The V end was cut by 6 bases, the J end by 5 bases, with 11 bases between. The CDR3 totals 12 residues. The CDR3 sequence: CASSPGRDEQYF. In DNA form, the CDR3 reads TGTGCCAGCTCCCCGGGTCGCGACGAGCAGTACTTC.